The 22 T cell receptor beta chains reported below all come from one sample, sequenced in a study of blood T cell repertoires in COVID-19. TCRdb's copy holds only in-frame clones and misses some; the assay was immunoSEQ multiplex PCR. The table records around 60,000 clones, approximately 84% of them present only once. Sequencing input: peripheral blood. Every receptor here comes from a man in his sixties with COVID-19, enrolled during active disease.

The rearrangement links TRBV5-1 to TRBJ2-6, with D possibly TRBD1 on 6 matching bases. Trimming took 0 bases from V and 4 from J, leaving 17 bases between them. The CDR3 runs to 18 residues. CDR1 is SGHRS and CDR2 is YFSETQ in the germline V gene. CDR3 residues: CASSLGGGRMGGANVLTF. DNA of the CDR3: TGCGCCAGCAGCTTGGGTGGGGGCCGTATGGGAGGGGCCAACGTCCTGACTTTC.

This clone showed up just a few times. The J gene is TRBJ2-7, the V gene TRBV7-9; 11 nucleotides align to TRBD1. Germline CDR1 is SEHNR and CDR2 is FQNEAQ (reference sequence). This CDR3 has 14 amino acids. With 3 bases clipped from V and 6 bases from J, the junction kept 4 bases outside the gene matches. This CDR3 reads CASSFIGTGGEQYF. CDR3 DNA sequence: TGTGCCAGCAGCTTTATCGGGACAGGGGGCGAGCAGTACTTC.

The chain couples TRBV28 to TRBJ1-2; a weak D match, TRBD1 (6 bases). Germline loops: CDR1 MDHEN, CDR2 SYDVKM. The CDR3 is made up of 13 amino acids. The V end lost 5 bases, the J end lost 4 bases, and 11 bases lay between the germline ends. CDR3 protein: CASSRQAGYGYTF. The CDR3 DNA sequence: TGTGCCAGCAGTAGACAGGCTGGCTATGGCTACACCTTC.

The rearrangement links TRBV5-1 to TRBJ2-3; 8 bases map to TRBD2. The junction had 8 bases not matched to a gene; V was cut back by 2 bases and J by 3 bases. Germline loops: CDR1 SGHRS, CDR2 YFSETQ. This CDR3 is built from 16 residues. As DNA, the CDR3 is TGCGCCAGCAGCTTTTTGACTAGCGAGCAAACAGATACGCAGTATTTT. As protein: CASSFLTSEQTDTQYF. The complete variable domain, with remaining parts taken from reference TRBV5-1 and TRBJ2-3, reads KAGVTQTPRYLIKTRGQQVTLSCSPISGHRSVSWYQQTPGQGLQFLFEYFSETQRNKGNFPGRFSGRQFSNSRSEMNVSTLELGDSALYLCASSFLTSEQTDTQYFGPGTRLTVL.

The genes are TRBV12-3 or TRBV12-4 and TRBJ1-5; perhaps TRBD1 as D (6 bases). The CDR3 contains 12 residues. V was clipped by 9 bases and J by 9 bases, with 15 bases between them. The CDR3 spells CASDYRVWPQHF. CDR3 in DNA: TGTGCCAGTGACTACAGGGTCTGGCCCCAGCATTTT.

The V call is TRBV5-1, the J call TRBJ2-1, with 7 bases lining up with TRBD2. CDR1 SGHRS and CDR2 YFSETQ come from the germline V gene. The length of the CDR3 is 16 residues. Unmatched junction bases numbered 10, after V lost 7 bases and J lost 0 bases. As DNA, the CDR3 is TGCGCCAGCGCAAGGCTCGGGGGGAACTCCTACAATGAGCAGTTCTTC. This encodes CASARLGGNSYNEQFF.

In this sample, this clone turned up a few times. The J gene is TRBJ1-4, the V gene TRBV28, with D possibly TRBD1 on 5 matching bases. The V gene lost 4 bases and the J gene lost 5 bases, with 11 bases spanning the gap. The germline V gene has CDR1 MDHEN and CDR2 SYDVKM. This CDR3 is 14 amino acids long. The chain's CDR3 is CASSSGQINEKLFF. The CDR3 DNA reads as TGTGCCAGCAGTTCCGGACAAATAAATGAAAAACTGTTTTTT.

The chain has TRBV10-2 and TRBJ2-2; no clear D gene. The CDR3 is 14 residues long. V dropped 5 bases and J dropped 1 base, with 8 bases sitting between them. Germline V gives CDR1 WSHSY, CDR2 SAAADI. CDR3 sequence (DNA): TGCGCCAGCAGTTTCTCAGGGAACACCGGGGAGCTGTTTTTT. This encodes CASSFSGNTGELFF.

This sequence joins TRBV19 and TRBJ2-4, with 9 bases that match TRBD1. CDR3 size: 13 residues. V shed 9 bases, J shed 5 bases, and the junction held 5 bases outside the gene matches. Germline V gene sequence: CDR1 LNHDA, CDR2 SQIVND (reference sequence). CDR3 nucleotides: TGTGCCAGAGAGGGACAGGGAGAAAACATTCAGTACTTC. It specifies CAREGQGENIQYF.

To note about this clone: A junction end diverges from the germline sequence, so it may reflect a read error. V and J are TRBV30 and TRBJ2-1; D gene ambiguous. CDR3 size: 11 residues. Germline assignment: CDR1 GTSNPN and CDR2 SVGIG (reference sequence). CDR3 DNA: TGTGCCTGGAGTGTAATGGGCTTACCTCTCTTC. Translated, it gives CAWSVMGLPLF.

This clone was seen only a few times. The CDR3 nucleotides are TGTGCCAGTAGTGGGGGGTTTGGTGAAAAACTGTTTTTT. It translates to CASSGGFGEKLFF. This sequence joins TRBV19 and TRBJ1-4, with a tentative D call TRBD1 (5 bases). The germline V gene encodes CDR1 LNHDA and CDR2 SQIVND (reference sequence). V lost 5 bases, J lost 7 bases, and 11 bases lay in between. The CDR3 contains 13 residues.

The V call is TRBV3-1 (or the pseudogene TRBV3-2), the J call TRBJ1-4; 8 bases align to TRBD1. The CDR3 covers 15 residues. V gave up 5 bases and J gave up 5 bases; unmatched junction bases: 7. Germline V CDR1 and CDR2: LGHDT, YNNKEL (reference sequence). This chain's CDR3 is CASSSLDRGNEKLFF. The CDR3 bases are TGTGCCAGCAGCTCACTAGACAGGGGCAATGAAAAACTGTTTTTT.

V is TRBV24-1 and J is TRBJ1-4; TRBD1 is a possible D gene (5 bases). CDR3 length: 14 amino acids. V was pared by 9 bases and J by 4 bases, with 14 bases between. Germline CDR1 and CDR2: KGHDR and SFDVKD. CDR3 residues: CATGHGRGNEKLFF. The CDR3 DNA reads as TGTGCCACCGGACACGGGCGTGGTAATGAAAAACTGTTTTTT.

The CDR3 here is CASSLAQGRYEQYF. DNA of the CDR3: TGCGCCAGCAGCTTGGCACAGGGCCGCTACGAGCAGTACTTC. The genes are TRBV5-1 and TRBJ2-7; D possibly corresponds to TRBD1 (6 bases). The germline CDR1 and CDR2 sequences are SGHRS and YFSETQ. The CDR3 runs 14 residues. V lost 0 bases, J lost 3 bases, and 10 bases lay in between.

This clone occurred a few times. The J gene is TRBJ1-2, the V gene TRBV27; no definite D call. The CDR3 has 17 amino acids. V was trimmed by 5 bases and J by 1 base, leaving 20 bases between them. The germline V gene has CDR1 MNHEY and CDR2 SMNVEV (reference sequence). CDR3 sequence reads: CASSPYPLRKSNYGYTF. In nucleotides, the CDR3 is TGTGCCAGCAGTCCTTATCCTCTGCGGAAGAGTAACTATGGCTACACCTTC.

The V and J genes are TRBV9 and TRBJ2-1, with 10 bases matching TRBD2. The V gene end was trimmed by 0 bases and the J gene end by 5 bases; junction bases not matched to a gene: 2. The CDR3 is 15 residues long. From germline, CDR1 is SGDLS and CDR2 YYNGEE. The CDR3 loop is CASSVASGSHNEQFF. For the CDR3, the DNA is TGTGCCAGCAGCGTAGCTAGCGGGAGCCACAATGAGCAGTTCTTC.

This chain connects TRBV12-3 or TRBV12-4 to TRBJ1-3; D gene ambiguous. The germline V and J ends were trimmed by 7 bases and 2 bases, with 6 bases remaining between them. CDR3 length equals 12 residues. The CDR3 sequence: CASTLAGNTIYF. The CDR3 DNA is TGTGCCAGCACCCTCGCTGGAAACACCATATATTTT.

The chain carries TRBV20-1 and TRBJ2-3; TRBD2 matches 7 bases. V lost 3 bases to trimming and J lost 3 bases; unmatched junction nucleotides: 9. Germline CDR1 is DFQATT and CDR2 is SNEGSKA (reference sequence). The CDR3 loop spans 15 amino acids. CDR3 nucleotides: TGCAGTGCTAGTCCGCTAGCGGATCCGACAGATACGCAGTATTTT. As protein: CSASPLADPTDTQYF.

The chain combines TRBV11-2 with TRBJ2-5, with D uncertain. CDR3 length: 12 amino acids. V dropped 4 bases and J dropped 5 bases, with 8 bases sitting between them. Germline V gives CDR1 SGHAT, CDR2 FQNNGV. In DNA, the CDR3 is TGTGCCAGCAGCTCTACCGGGGAGACCCAGTACTTC. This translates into CASSSTGETQYF.

The chain's CDR3 is CASSPEGAQLYTQYF. The CDR3 DNA follows: TGTGCCAGCAGCCCTGAGGGAGCACAATTATATACGCAGTATTTT. The chain joins TRBV7-9 to TRBJ2-3, with D possibly being TRBD2 (5 bases). CDR1 SEHNR and CDR2 FQNEAQ come from the germline V gene (reference sequence). The germline V and J ends were trimmed by 5 bases and 7 bases, with 19 bases remaining between them. The CDR3 runs 15 residues.

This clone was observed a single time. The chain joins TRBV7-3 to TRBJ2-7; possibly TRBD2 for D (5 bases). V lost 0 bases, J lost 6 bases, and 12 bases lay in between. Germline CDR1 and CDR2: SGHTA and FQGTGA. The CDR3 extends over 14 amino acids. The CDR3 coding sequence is TGTGCCAGCAGCTTAACTGGTCTAGCAAGCGAGCAGTACTTC. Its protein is CASSLTGLASEQYF.

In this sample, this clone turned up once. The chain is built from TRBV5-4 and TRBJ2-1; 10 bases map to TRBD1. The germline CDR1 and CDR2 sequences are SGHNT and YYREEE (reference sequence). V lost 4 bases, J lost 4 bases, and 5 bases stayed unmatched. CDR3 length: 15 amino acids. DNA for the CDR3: TGTGCCAGCAGCAACGGACAGGGGGAATACAATGAGCAGTTCTTC. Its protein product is CASSNGQGEYNEQFF.